What follows are 10 T cell receptor beta chains derived from one specimen sequenced in a study of shared clonotypes between healthy human individuals. The data were produced by immunoSEQ multiplex PCR, yet TCRdb's version contains in-frame clones alone and is incomplete. The data show roughly 490,000 clones, around 80% seen once. The material sequenced was PBMCs. The receptors were sampled from a woman between 35 and 50 years old in good health. Some clones in this sample may be carry-over from other donors' samples.

This clone was recorded once. The V call is TRBV11-2, the J call TRBJ2-1; the D is unclear. This CDR3 is 11 amino acids long. V was cut by 2 bases and J by 10 bases, with 6 bases left in between. Per germline, CDR1 SGHAT and CDR2 FQNNGV. The CDR3 region is CASSLRSEQFF. The CDR3 DNA reads as TGTGCCAGCAGCTTAAGGTCCGAGCAGTTCTTC.

This sequence joins TRBV28 and TRBJ2-1; D may correspond to TRBD1 or TRBD2 (6 bases each). The germline V and J ends were trimmed by 7 bases and 4 bases, with 20 bases remaining between them. The CDR3 has 16 residues. Germline lookup yields CDR1 MDHEN and CDR2 SYDVKM. The CDR3 coding sequence is TGTGCCAGCATCCCTGGGGGCAGGGCGGGATACAATGAGCAGTTCTTC. It codes for CASIPGGRAGYNEQFF. Using reference TRBV28 and TRBJ2-1 for the parts outside the CDR3, the full variable domain is DVKVTQSSRYLVKRTGEKVFLECVQDMDHENMFWYRQDPGLGLRLIYFSYDVKMKEKGDIPEGYSVSREKKERFSLILESASTNQTSMYLCASIPGGRAGYNEQFFGPGTRLTVL.

V gene TRBV4-3 combines with J gene TRBJ2-3; 8 bases are a match to TRBD1. CDR3 size: 19 residues. V dropped 4 bases and J dropped 2; count of bases not matched to a gene: 17. The germline V gene has CDR1 LGHNA and CDR2 YSLEER. CDR3 sequence: CASSPSRDRFSATTDTQYF. CDR3 nucleotides: TGCGCCAGCAGCCCGTCCCGGGACAGGTTCTCGGCCACCACAGATACGCAGTATTTT.

The V and J genes are TRBV30 and TRBJ2-1; the D gene is possibly TRBD1 (5 bases). This CDR3 region has 14 residues. Trimming shortened V by 2 bases and J by 7 bases, and 15 bases separated the two germline ends. Germline V gene data show CDR1 as GTSNPN and CDR2 as SVGIG (reference sequence). The CDR3 here is CAWSQGPPRNEQFF. CDR3 sequence (DNA): TGTGCCTGGAGTCAGGGTCCCCCGAGGAATGAGCAGTTCTTC.

The CDR3 nucleotides are TGTGCCAGCAGTGTCTGGACCCGGTGGGGCACAGATACGCAGTATTTT. As protein: CASSVWTRWGTDTQYF. The chain links TRBV2 to TRBJ2-3; D call uncertain. There are 16 residues in the CDR3. The V end lost 4 bases, the J end lost 1 base, and 15 bases lay between the germline ends. The V gene's germline CDR1 is SNHLY and CDR2 FYNNEI.

This chain joins TRBV10-3 and TRBJ1-1, with D unresolved. This CDR3 region has 13 residues. The V gene's germline CDR1 is ENHRY and CDR2 SYGVKD. V was pared by 7 bases and J by 1 base, with 10 bases between. Here the CDR3 DNA reads TGTGCCATCAACAATCGACGGAACACTGAAGCTTTCTTT. This sequence encodes CAINNRRNTEAFF.

This clone was seen a single time. CDR3 residues: CASSEELAGVYEQYF. In DNA, the CDR3 is TGTGCCAGCAGTGAAGAACTAGCGGGAGTCTACGAGCAGTACTTC. This chain uses TRBV2 with TRBJ2-7; 11 positions match TRBD2. Germline V CDR1 and CDR2: SNHLY, FYNNEI. Unmatched junction bases numbered 2, after V lost 1 base and J lost 3 bases. The CDR3 has 15 amino acids.

The CDR3 is CASSLTSGSQYEQYF. CDR3 sequence (DNA): TGTGCCAGCAGCTTGACTAGCGGGAGTCAGTACGAGCAGTACTTC. This chain links TRBV5-4 with TRBJ2-7, with TRBD2 identical over 11 bases. CDR3 size: 15 residues. Germline V lookup: CDR1 SGHNT, CDR2 YYREEE (reference sequence). The J segment lost 4 bases and the V segment lost 1 base, leaving 4 bases of the junction unmatched. Combining the CDR3 with reference TRBV5-4 and TRBJ2-7 gives the whole variable domain ETGVTQSPTHLIKTRGQQVTLRCSSQSGHNTVSWYQQALGQGPQFIFQYYREEENGRGNFPPRFSGLQFPNYSSELNVNALELDDSALYLCASSLTSGSQYEQYFGPGTRLTVT.

The V gene is TRBV7-2, the J gene TRBJ1-3; D call uncertain. With 6 bases removed from V and 0 bases from J, the gap between germline ends came to 12 bases. Germline V gene sequence: CDR1 SGHTA, CDR2 FQGNSA. This CDR3 is built from 15 residues. CDR3 bases: TGTGCCAGCAGTCCTGGACGGGTCTCTGGAAACACCATATATTTT. It specifies CASSPGRVSGNTIYF.

The chain uses TRBV7-2 and TRBJ2-2; perhaps D is TRBD1 or TRBD2 (5 bases each). CDR1 and CDR2 (germline): SGHTA, FQGNSA. Deletions cut 5 bases from V and 2 bases from J, with 12 bases between. This CDR3 is built from 15 residues. CDR3 protein: CASSPPGPNTGELFF. The CDR3, as DNA: TGTGCCAGCAGCCCACCGGGACCCAACACCGGGGAGCTGTTTTTT.